The present T cell receptor beta chain was sequenced within a study of cytomegalovirus exposure and HLA in healthy donors. The CDR3 is 15 residues long. In germline, CDR1 is SGHTA, CDR2 FQGTGA. The junction had 3 bases not matched to a gene; V was cut back by 5 bases and J by 2 bases. The PCR ran on 60 Vbeta and 13 Jbeta primers. Libraries were prepared by immunoSEQ multiplex PCR; TCRdb keeps only in-frame clonotypes and omits some of them. The sample includes 250,000 to 300,000 clones, 80% to 95% of them seen just once. The chain joins TRBV7-3 to TRBJ2-3; 11 bases map to TRBD2. The sample comprised PBMCs. The source of this sequence is a girl under 10 years old in good health and CMV-seronegative. The CDR3 DNA sequence: TGTGCCAGCAGCCCTAGCGGGGGGATCACAGATACGCAGTATTTT. Translation: CASSPSGGITDTQYF.